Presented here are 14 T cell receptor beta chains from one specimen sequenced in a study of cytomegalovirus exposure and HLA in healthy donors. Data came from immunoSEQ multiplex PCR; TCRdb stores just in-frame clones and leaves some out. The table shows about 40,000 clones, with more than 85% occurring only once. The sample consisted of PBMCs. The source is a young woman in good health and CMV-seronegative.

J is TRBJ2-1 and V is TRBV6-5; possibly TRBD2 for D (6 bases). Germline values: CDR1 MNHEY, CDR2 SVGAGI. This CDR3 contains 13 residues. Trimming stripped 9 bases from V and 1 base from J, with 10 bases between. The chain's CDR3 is CASSGNSYNEQFF. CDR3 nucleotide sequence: TGTGCCAGTAGCGGAAATTCCTACAATGAGCAGTTCTTC.

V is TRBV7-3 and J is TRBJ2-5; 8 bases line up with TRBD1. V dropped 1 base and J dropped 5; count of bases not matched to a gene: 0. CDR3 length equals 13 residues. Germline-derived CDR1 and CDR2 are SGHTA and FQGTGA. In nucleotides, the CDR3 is TGTGCCAGCAGCTTAAGGGACAGGGAGACCCAGTACTTC. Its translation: CASSLRDRETQYF.

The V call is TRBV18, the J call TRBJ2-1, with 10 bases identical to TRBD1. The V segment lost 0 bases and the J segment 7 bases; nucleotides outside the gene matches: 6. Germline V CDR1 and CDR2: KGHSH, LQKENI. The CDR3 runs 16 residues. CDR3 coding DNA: TGTGCCAGCTCACCACCTCAGGGACAGGGGATGAATGAGCAGTTCTTC. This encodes CASSPPQGQGMNEQFF.

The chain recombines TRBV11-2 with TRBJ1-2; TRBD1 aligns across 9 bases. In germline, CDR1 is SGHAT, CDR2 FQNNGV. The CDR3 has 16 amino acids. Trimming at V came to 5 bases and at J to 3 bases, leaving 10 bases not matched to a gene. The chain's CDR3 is CASSGRAGQGDYGYTF. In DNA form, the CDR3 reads TGTGCCAGCAGCGGAAGAGCGGGACAGGGCGACTATGGCTACACCTTC.

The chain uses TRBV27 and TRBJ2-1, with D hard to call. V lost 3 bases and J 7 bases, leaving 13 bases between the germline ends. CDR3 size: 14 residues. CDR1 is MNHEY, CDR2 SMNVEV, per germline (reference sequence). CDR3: CASSLWRMENEQFF. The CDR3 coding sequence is TGTGCCAGCAGTTTGTGGCGCATGGAGAATGAGCAGTTCTTC.

Here the CDR3 DNA reads TGTGCCAGCAGCTTAAGGACTAGCGGGAGCTCCTACGAGCAGTACTTC. It yields the protein CASSLRTSGSSYEQYF. The chain employs TRBV7-3 and TRBJ2-7, with 13 nucleotides matching TRBD2. Per the germline V gene, CDR1 is SGHTA and CDR2 is FQGTGA. This CDR3 region has 16 residues. With 1 base clipped from V and 0 bases from J, the junction kept 0 bases outside the gene matches.

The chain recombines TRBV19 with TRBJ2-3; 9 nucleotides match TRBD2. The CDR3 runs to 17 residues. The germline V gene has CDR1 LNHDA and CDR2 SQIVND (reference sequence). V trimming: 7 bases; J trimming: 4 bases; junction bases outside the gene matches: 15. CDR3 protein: CASTYTAVRGGSDTQYF. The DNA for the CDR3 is TGTGCCAGTACTTATACGGCTGTGCGGGGGGGATCAGATACGCAGTATTTT.

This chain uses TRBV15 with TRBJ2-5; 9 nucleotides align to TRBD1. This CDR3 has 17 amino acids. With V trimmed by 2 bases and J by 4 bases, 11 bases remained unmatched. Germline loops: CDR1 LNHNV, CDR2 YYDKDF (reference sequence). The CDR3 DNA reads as TGTGCCACCAGCAGAAGGGACAGGGCTATTTGGGGAGAGACCCAGTACTTC. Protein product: CATSRRDRAIWGETQYF.

This CDR3 is CASRANHNSGNTIYF. CDR3 nucleotides: TGTGCCAGCAGAGCCAATCATAACTCTGGAAACACCATATATTTT. J is TRBJ1-3 and V is TRBV6-5; no reliable D call. Trimming removed 6 bases at V and 0 bases at J, with 12 bases between. CDR3 length: 15 residues. The germline V gene encodes CDR1 MNHEY and CDR2 SVGAGI.

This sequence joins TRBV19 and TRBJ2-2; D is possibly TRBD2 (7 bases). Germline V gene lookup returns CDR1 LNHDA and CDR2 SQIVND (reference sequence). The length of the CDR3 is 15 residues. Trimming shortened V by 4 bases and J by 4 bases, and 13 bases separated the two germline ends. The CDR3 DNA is TGTGCCAGTAGTAGGTCGGGGGGCCTCACCGGGGAGCTGTTTTTT. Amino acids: CASSRSGGLTGELFF.

CDR3 in DNA: TGTGCCAGCAGCTTGGGTGCCGGGACTAGCAATGAGCAGTTCTTC. It codes for CASSLGAGTSNEQFF. This chain uses TRBV5-5 with TRBJ2-1; 8 bases match TRBD2. Trimming cost V 0 bases and J 6 bases; bases outside gene matches: 5. The CDR3 contains 15 residues. From germline, CDR1 is SGHKS and CDR2 YYEKEE (reference sequence). Looking up the rest from reference TRBV5-5 and TRBJ2-1 gives the full variable domain: DAGVTQSPTHLIKTRGQQVTLRCSPISGHKSVSWYQQVLGQGPQFIFQYYEKEERGRGNFPDRFSARQFPNYSSELNVNALLLGDSALYLCASSLGAGTSNEQFFGPGTRLTVL.

The CDR3 DNA is TGTGCCAGTAGTTCACAGGGGGGGAGTGAAGCTTTCTTT. Translation: CASSSQGGSEAFF. V usage is TRBV19 and J usage is TRBJ1-1; 8 bases map to TRBD1. Germline trimming cut 5 bases from V and 7 bases from J; bases unmatched to any gene: 6. The V gene's germline CDR1 is LNHDA and CDR2 SQIVND (reference sequence). The CDR3 is made up of 13 amino acids.

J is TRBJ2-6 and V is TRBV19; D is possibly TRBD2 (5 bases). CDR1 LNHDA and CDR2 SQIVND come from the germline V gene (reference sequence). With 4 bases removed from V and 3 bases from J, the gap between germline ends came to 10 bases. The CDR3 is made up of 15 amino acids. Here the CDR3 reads CASSTGYSGANVLTF. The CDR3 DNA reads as TGTGCCAGTAGTACGGGGTATAGTGGGGCCAACGTCCTGACTTTC.

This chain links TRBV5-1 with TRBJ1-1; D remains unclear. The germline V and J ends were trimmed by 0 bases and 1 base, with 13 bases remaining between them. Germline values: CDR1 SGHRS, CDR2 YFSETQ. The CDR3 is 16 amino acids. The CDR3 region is CASSLASLAGNTEAFF. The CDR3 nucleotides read TGCGCCAGCAGCTTGGCCTCGTTGGCAGGGAACACTGAAGCTTTCTTT.